The next 19 T cell receptor beta chains were all read from a single sample in a study of T cell responses to AZD1222 COVID-19 vaccine. The data were produced by immunoSEQ multiplex PCR, yet TCRdb's version contains in-frame clones alone and is incomplete. The sample has about 180,000 clones; over 85% are singletons. This material consisted of peripheral blood, taken 28 days after the second dose of the MenACWY control vaccine. The receptors originated from an adult who received the MenACWY meningococcal vaccine as a control.

The rearrangement uses TRBV18 and TRBJ2-2; 7 bases match TRBD1. V lost 2 bases and J lost 7; bases outside the gene matches: 10. The germline V gene has CDR1 KGHSH and CDR2 LQKENI. The CDR3 is 16 residues long. The CDR3 sequence: CASSPFSRGNGGELFF. The CDR3 bases are TGTGCCAGCTCACCATTTAGCAGGGGGAACGGCGGGGAGCTGTTTTTT.

This CDR3 reads CAWSVGGGSGNTIYF. The CDR3 DNA is TGTGCCTGGAGTGTAGGGGGAGGTTCTGGAAACACCATATATTTT. The chain employs TRBV30 and TRBJ1-3, with D possibly TRBD1 on 6 matching bases. The CDR3 totals 15 residues. CDR1 GTSNPN and CDR2 SVGIG come from the germline V gene (reference sequence). V gave up 0 bases and J gave up 1 base, with 10 bases separating them.

This clone appeared a few times. This sequence joins TRBV3-1 (or the pseudogene TRBV3-2) and TRBJ2-7; D is perhaps TRBD2 (6 bases). V dropped 8 bases and J dropped 6 bases, with 20 bases sitting between them. Looked up from germline, CDR1 is LGHDT and CDR2 is YNNKEL (reference sequence). CDR3 length: 14 residues. The CDR3 loop is CASARDSTFGEQYF. CDR3 DNA: TGTGCCAGCGCGAGGGACTCCACTTTCGGCGAGCAGTACTTC.

The chain uses TRBV5-5 and TRBJ2-7; 7 positions match TRBD1. Trimming cost V 1 base and J 0 bases; bases outside gene matches: 4. Germline lookup yields CDR1 SGHKS and CDR2 YYEKEE (reference sequence). The CDR3 spans 15 residues. The CDR3 loop reads CASSLSWDSSYEQYF. CDR3 DNA: TGTGCCAGCAGCTTGTCTTGGGACAGCTCCTACGAGCAGTACTTC.

V is TRBV4-1 and J is TRBJ1-6, with TRBD1 as a possible D gene (5 bases). The ends were cut back, 0 bases at V and 10 bases at J, with 19 bases in the middle. The CDR3 is 17 amino acids. Germline-derived CDR1 and CDR2 are MGHRA and YSYEKL. The CDR3 DNA is TGCGCCAGCAGCCAAGAGTTTGGGGTAAGGGGTTGGTCACCCCTCCACTTT. Amino acid sequence: CASSQEFGVRGWSPLHF.

This clone was picked up one time. The chain links TRBV19 to TRBJ1-2, with D perhaps matching TRBD1 (6 bases). Trimming removed 0 bases at V and 6 bases at J, with 11 bases between. Looked up from germline, CDR1 is LNHDA and CDR2 is SQIVND (reference sequence). CDR3 length: 14 amino acids. The CDR3 loop reads CASSIDRGTDGYTF. DNA of the CDR3: TGTGCCAGTAGTATAGACAGGGGTACGGATGGCTACACCTTC.

V usage is TRBV2 and J usage is TRBJ1-2; D not certain. CDR1 is SNHLY and CDR2 is FYNNEI in the germline V gene. V was pared by 6 bases and J by 12 bases, with 14 bases between. The CDR3 extends over 11 amino acids. CDR3 sequence: CASSDPARDTF. DNA of the CDR3: TGTGCCAGCAGCGACCCCGCGAGAGACACCTTC.

The J gene is TRBJ1-5, the V gene TRBV5-6; perhaps TRBD1 as D (5 bases). The CDR3 loop spans 15 amino acids. The germline gives CDR1 SGHDT, CDR2 YYEEEE. Trimming stripped 4 bases from V and 0 bases from J, with 11 bases between. CDR3 in amino acids: CASSAWGISNQPQHF. For the CDR3, the DNA is TGTGCCAGCAGCGCTTGGGGGATTAGCAATCAGCCCCAGCATTTT.

This chain uses TRBV29-1 with TRBJ2-5, with unresolved D. The CDR3 is 13 amino acids. V lost 5 bases to trimming and J lost 3 bases, with 13 bases between them. Germline V CDR1 and CDR2: SQVTM, ANQGSEA. The CDR3 nucleotides read TGCAGCGTTAAGGGCAGCAACAAAGAGACCCAGTACTTC. This gives the protein CSVKGSNKETQYF. Looking up the rest from reference TRBV29-1 and TRBJ2-5 gives the full variable domain: SAVISQKPSRDICQRGTSLTIQCQVDSQVTMMFWYRQQPGQSLTLIATANQGSEATYESGFVIDKFPISRPNLTFSTLTVSNMSPEDSSIYLCSVKGSNKETQYFGPGTRLLVL.

DNA for the CDR3: TGTGCCAGCTCACCACTGGCAGGGGCGGATTATGGCTACACCTTC. This translates into CASSPLAGADYGYTF. The chain carries TRBV18 and TRBJ1-2; a possible D gene is TRBD1 (6 bases). V gave up 1 base and J gave up 5 bases, with 14 bases separating them. Germline lookup yields CDR1 KGHSH and CDR2 LQKENI. This CDR3 region has 15 residues.

This chain links TRBV6-5 with TRBJ1-5, with 7 positions matching TRBD1. V was clipped by 0 bases and J by 9 bases; unmatched bases: 11. Germline V CDR1 and CDR2: MNHEY, SVGAGI. The CDR3 totals 16 residues. CDR3 loop: CASSYSRTGSPGPQHF. DNA of the CDR3: TGTGCCAGCAGTTACTCGCGGACAGGCTCCCCGGGGCCCCAGCATTTT.

The chain combines TRBV3-1 (or the pseudogene TRBV3-2) with TRBJ1-6; D gene uncertain. This CDR3 has 14 amino acids. Germline CDR1 reads LGHDT; CDR2 reads YNNKEL (reference sequence). V lost 6 bases and J lost 5, with 11 bases in between. CDR3 protein: CASRRGKNNSPLHF. The CDR3 DNA sequence: TGTGCCAGCAGGAGAGGGAAGAATAATTCACCCCTCCACTTT.

In DNA, the CDR3 is TGTGCCAGCAGTTTAGATTGGACAGGGTCAGGGCCCCAGCATTTT. This encodes CASSLDWTGSGPQHF. The chain links TRBV27 to TRBJ1-5, with TRBD1 matching over 8 bases. J gave up 9 bases and V 2 bases, and 9 bases lay outside the gene matches. CDR3 length: 15 amino acids. Germline assignment: CDR1 MNHEY and CDR2 SMNVEV (reference sequence).

The V gene is TRBV7-9, the J gene TRBJ2-1; D remains unclear. CDR1 and CDR2 from the germline V gene are SEHNR and FQNEAQ (reference sequence). V shed 0 bases and J shed 12 bases, with 15 bases lying between them. CDR3 length: 14 amino acids. The CDR3 spells CASSLASGAPRQFF. CDR3 DNA: TGTGCCAGCAGCTTAGCTTCGGGCGCCCCGCGGCAGTTCTTC.

DNA for the CDR3: TGCAGCGTTGATAGCATCCTCGGGACTGAAGCTTTCTTT. Translating gives CSVDSILGTEAFF. This chain joins TRBV29-1 and TRBJ1-1, with D unclear. Trimming removed 3 bases at V and 5 bases at J, with 13 bases between. This CDR3 has 13 amino acids. In germline, CDR1 is SQVTM, CDR2 ANQGSEA.

This chain links TRBV30 with TRBJ1-4; no clear D gene. CDR3 size: 13 residues. Germline CDR1 is GTSNPN and CDR2 is SVGIG (reference sequence). The V end was cut by 3 bases, the J end by 6 bases, with 11 bases between. In nucleotides, the CDR3 is TGTGCCTGGAGAGGCCGGGCGGATGAAAAACTGTTTTTT. It specifies CAWRGRADEKLFF.

J is TRBJ2-1 and V is TRBV7-8; 15 bases align to TRBD2. The CDR3 runs to 16 residues. Germline V gene data show CDR1 as SGHVS and CDR2 as FQNEAQ. Trimming removed 4 bases from V and 6 bases from J; junction bases left unmatched: 4. The CDR3 DNA is TGTGCCAGCAGCTCGGGACTAGCGGGGGGCGGCAATGAGCAGTTCTTC. This gives the protein CASSSGLAGGGNEQFF.

The chain has TRBV29-1 and TRBJ1-1; D is possibly TRBD1 (5 bases). Trimming removed 4 bases at V and 1 base at J, with 13 bases between. Germline loops: CDR1 SQVTM, CDR2 ANQGSEA. CDR3 length: 14 residues. CDR3: CSVVSRAGNTEAFF. Here the CDR3 DNA reads TGCAGCGTTGTCTCCAGGGCGGGGAACACTGAAGCTTTCTTT.

In this sample, this clone turned up once. The sample carries other DNA sequences with the same CDR3. The rearrangement uses TRBV30 and TRBJ1-2; tentatively, D is TRBD1 (6 bases). Trimming removed 3 bases at V and 7 bases at J, with 15 bases between. The V gene's germline CDR1 is GTSNPN and CDR2 SVGIG (reference sequence). This CDR3 is built from 13 residues. The DNA of the CDR3 is TGTGCCTGGAGACAGGGTCCCGGTACTGGCTACACCTTC. As protein: CAWRQGPGTGYTF.